Listed here are 19 T cell receptor beta chains from one sample, sequenced in a study of blood T cells in healthy people across ages. A sample-barcoded 5' primer and a J-beta primer mix were used in a second PCR of about 7 to 11 cycles. TCRdb re-called the 5' RACE reads through MiXCR, storing one row per CDR3 protein. Among 700,000 or so distinct CDR3 sequences listed, about 20% were seen once. Sequencing was performed on blood. The receptors come from a man aged 70-80 years in good health.

The V call is TRBV20-1, the J call TRBJ2-5; 11 nucleotides agree with TRBD1. Losses at the gene ends were 6 bases for V and 3 bases for J; bases not matched to a gene: 9. The CDR3 contains 15 residues. Germline V gene sequence: CDR1 DFQATT, CDR2 SNEGSKA (reference sequence). CDR3 sequence reads: CSASPGTGGKETQYF. The CDR3 nucleotides read TGCAGTGCGTCTCCTGGGACAGGGGGTAAAGAGACCCAGTACTTC.

This clonotype was recorded once. The V gene is TRBV7-3, the J gene TRBJ2-5, with 11 bases that match TRBD2. This CDR3 has 17 residues. Trimming cost V 4 bases and J 2 bases; bases outside gene matches: 9. Germline CDR1 reads SGHTA; CDR2 reads FQGTGA. DNA for the CDR3: TGTGCCAGCAGCTCAGGGCTAGCGGGAGGAGGACAAGAGACCCAGTACTTC. This gives the protein CASSSGLAGGGQETQYF.

J is TRBJ1-2 and V is TRBV20-1; D is ambiguous. The length of the CDR3 is 12 residues. Germline V CDR1 and CDR2: DFQATT, SNEGSKA (reference sequence). Trimming cost V 0 bases and J 8 bases, with 10 bases left between them. The CDR3 reads CSARDSKRGYTF. CDR3 DNA: TGCAGTGCTAGAGACTCCAAACGAGGCTACACCTTC.

The chain recombines TRBV28 with TRBJ2-5; no definite D call. There are 15 residues in the CDR3. The germline CDR1 and CDR2 sequences are MDHEN and SYDVKM. The germline V and J ends were trimmed by 6 bases and 2 bases, with 16 bases remaining between them. The CDR3 here is CASRPSSIRQETQYF. The CDR3 DNA reads as TGTGCCAGCAGACCCTCGAGCATCCGACAAGAGACCCAGTACTTC.

V usage is TRBV28 and J usage is TRBJ1-3; D not certain. This CDR3 is built from 16 residues. V lost 3 bases and J 0 bases, leaving 12 bases between the germline ends. CDR1 and CDR2 (germline): MDHEN, SYDVKM. CDR3 protein: CASSFLGSSSGNTIYF. In nucleotides, the CDR3 is TGTGCCAGCAGTTTTTTGGGATCTAGCTCTGGAAACACCATATATTTT. Supplemented by reference TRBV28 and TRBJ1-3, the full variable domain reads DVKVTQSSRYLVKRTGEKVFLECVQDMDHENMFWYRQDPGLGLRLIYFSYDVKMKEKGDIPEGYSVSREKKERFSLILESASTNQTSMYLCASSFLGSSSGNTIYFGEGSWLTVV.

The chain is built from TRBV5-1 and TRBJ2-3, with D unresolved. There are 15 residues in the CDR3. Trimming cost V 4 bases and J 3 bases, with 15 bases left between them. Per the germline V gene, CDR1 is SGHRS and CDR2 is YFSETQ. The CDR3 spells CASSPEGRMTDTQYF. The DNA of the CDR3 is TGCGCCAGCAGCCCCGAAGGGCGGATGACAGATACGCAGTATTTT.

The sample holds many counts of this clonotype. V is TRBV6-5 and J is TRBJ1-5; D possibly corresponds to TRBD1 (6 bases). V lost 6 bases, J lost 0 bases, and 9 bases lay in between. The CDR3 sequence is 14 residues long. In germline, CDR1 is MNHEY, CDR2 SVGAGI. Here the CDR3 reads CASRTGPSNQPQHF. CDR3 sequence (DNA): TGTGCCAGCAGGACAGGCCCTAGCAATCAGCCCCAGCATTTT.

The table lists this clonotype with a few counts. This chain joins TRBV6-5 and TRBJ2-5; 8 bases map to TRBD1. After removal of 0 bases from V and 1 base from J, the junction contained 4 bases not matched to a gene. Germline assignment: CDR1 MNHEY and CDR2 SVGAGI. The CDR3 has 16 residues. The DNA for the CDR3 is TGTGCCAGCAGTTACTCCGGACAGGGACTCCAAGAGACCCAGTACTTC. Translation: CASSYSGQGLQETQYF.

The V call is TRBV6-1, the J call TRBJ1-5; TRBD1 aligns across 9 bases. This CDR3 is 18 amino acids long. V shed 5 bases, J shed 6 bases, and the junction held 17 bases outside the gene matches. Germline lookup yields CDR1 MNHNS and CDR2 SASEGT. The CDR3 DNA sequence: TGTGCCAGCAGTACCGGGACAGGGATTGGGTTATGGAGTCAGCCCCAGCATTTT. This translates into CASSTGTGIGLWSQPQHF.

In its sample, this clonotype was seen a few times. The V call is TRBV9, the J call TRBJ2-3, with TRBD1 identical over 8 bases. Looked up from germline, CDR1 is SGDLS and CDR2 is YYNGEE. Germline trimming cut 0 bases from V and 6 bases from J; bases unmatched to any gene: 12. The CDR3 sequence is 17 residues long. The CDR3 loop reads CASSVDTGGRGRDTQYF. CDR3 DNA sequence: TGTGCCAGCAGCGTAGATACAGGGGGTAGGGGAAGGGATACGCAGTATTTT.

This clonotype has more than one count but fewer than ten. The gene calls are TRBV7-9 and TRBJ2-3, with 16 bases that match TRBD2. The CDR3 sequence is 16 residues long. Looked up from germline, CDR1 is SEHNR and CDR2 is FQNEAQ (reference sequence). With 5 bases clipped from V and 6 bases from J, the junction kept 5 bases outside the gene matches. The DNA of the CDR3 is TGTGCCAGCAGCCAGGGGACTAGCGGGGGGGCTGATACGCAGTATTTT. Protein product: CASSQGTSGGADTQYF.

The chain employs TRBV21-1 and TRBJ2-2; the table's D gene call, TRBD2, was not cross checked with the DNA. TRBV21-1 is annotated as a pseudogene. The CDR3 has 18 amino acids. The CDR3 bases are TGTGCCAGCAACAAAGAAAGCGGGGCTAGCGGGAACGCCGGGGAGCTGTTTTTT. Translation gives CASNKESGASGNAGELFF.

The table lists this clonotype with a few counts. This chain joins TRBV7-9 and TRBJ2-5; D call uncertain. With 5 bases removed from V and 3 bases from J, the gap between germline ends came to 10 bases. This CDR3 is built from 13 residues. The V gene's germline CDR1 is SEHNR and CDR2 FQNEAQ (reference sequence). Here the CDR3 reads CASSRGLKETQYF. The CDR3 coding sequence is TGTGCCAGCAGCCGTGGTCTAAAAGAGACCCAGTACTTC.

This clonotype was seen a handful of times. The chain has TRBV4-2 and TRBJ2-4; TRBD1 is a possible D gene (6 bases). Gene TRBJ2-1 matches the end of the DNA better, so the J call may be wrong. The CDR3 runs to 17 residues. In germline, CDR1 is LGHNA, CDR2 YNFKEQ. In DNA form, the CDR3 reads TGTGCCAGCAGCCCAGACCCAGGGGTCAGGGGCATACGTGAGCAGTTCTTC. It translates to CASSPDPGVRGIREQFF.

This chain links TRBV9 with TRBJ2-5, with D perhaps assigned TRBD1 or TRBD2 (5 bases each). The CDR3 loop spans 16 amino acids. Trimming removed 4 bases at V and 5 bases at J, with 21 bases between. CDR1 SGDLS and CDR2 YYNGEE come from the germline V gene. In DNA, the CDR3 is TGTGCCAGCAGCCAGGGACCGGATCCTCTCCCGGAGACCCAGTACTTC. Amino acid sequence: CASSQGPDPLPETQYF.

A few counts support this clonotype. V usage is TRBV7-2 and J usage is TRBJ1-2; D is ambiguous. With 1 base removed from V and 0 bases from J, the gap between germline ends came to 9 bases. The CDR3 contains 15 residues. The germline gives CDR1 SGHTA, CDR2 FQGNSA. Here the CDR3 reads CASSLGFQPNYGYTF. The CDR3, as DNA: TGTGCCAGCAGCTTAGGTTTCCAACCTAACTATGGCTACACCTTC.

The chain links TRBV19 to TRBJ1-1; D remains unclear. Germline loops: CDR1 LNHDA, CDR2 SQIVND (reference sequence). V lost 5 bases to trimming and J lost 1 base, with 11 bases between them. The CDR3 sequence is 14 residues long. CDR3 protein: CASSPRASNTEAFF. The CDR3 DNA reads TGTGCCAGTAGTCCCCGGGCCTCGAACACTGAAGCTTTCTTT.

This clonotype was seen only a few times. The rearrangement links TRBV5-6 to TRBJ1-2; D unclear. The CDR3 loop spans 14 amino acids. Trimming pared 1 base from V and 7 bases from J, leaving 14 bases between. CDR1 is SGHDT and CDR2 is YYEEEE in the germline V gene. In DNA form, the CDR3 reads TGTGCCAGCAGCTTGTATGGTACGGTCGGTGGCTACACCTTC. Encoded protein: CASSLYGTVGGYTF. Full variable domain (rest looked up from reference TRBV5-6 and TRBJ1-2): DAGVTQSPTHLIKTRGQQVTLRCSPKSGHDTVSWYQQALGQGPQFIFQYYEEEERQRGNFPDRFSGHQFPNYSSELNVNALLLGDSALYLCASSLYGTVGGYTFGSGTRLTVV.

This clonotype was seen only a few times. This CDR3 is CASSSGGVTNEKLFF. The CDR3 nucleotides read TGTGCCAGCAGCTCCGGGGGCGTAACTAATGAAAAACTGTTTTTT. The chain has TRBV28 and TRBJ1-4; a possible D gene is TRBD1 (6 bases). The CDR3 has 15 residues. Per germline, CDR1 MDHEN and CDR2 SYDVKM. V lost 6 bases and J 1 base, leaving 12 bases between the germline ends.